The 17 T cell receptor beta chains reported below all come from one sample, sequenced in a study of shared clonotypes between healthy human individuals. The data were produced by immunoSEQ multiplex PCR, yet TCRdb's version contains in-frame clones alone and is incomplete. The top ten hold more than 0.1% of the sample, which has just over 2,000,000 clones, 90% to 95% seen once. The sequenced material came from naive CD4+ T cells sorted from blood. The subset denotes: CD45RA+ positively selected. The receptor source for this set is a man in his late teens or twenties in good health.

The chain carries TRBV2 and TRBJ1-6; D is possibly TRBD1 (5 bases). Germline CDR1 SNHLY, CDR2 FYNNEI. Trimming took off 4 bases at V and 14 bases at J, with 12 bases between the two ends. The CDR3 sequence is 12 residues long. The CDR3: CASSGDYHTLHF. CDR3 sequence (DNA): TGTGCCAGCAGTGGGGACTACCACACCCTCCACTTT.

This rearrangement joins TRBV19 to TRBJ1-5; D might be TRBD1 (6 bases). The CDR3 totals 15 residues. Germline V gene sequence: CDR1 LNHDA, CDR2 SQIVND (reference sequence). V dropped 0 bases and J dropped 5 bases, with 11 bases sitting between them. CDR3 in DNA: TGTGCCAGTAGTATAGAGCCAGGGGCACATCAGCCCCAGCATTTT. Protein: CASSIEPGAHQPQHF. The full variable domain, with the rest looked up from reference TRBV19 and TRBJ1-5, is DGGITQSPKYLFRKEGQNVTLSCEQNLNHDAMYWYRQDPGQGLRLIYYSQIVNDFQKGDIAEGYSVSREKKESFPLTVTSAQKNPTAFYLCASSIEPGAHQPQHFGDGTRLSIL.

The CDR3 DNA reads TGTGCCAGCAGCTTGTCAACAGGGATGGATACGCAGTATTTT. Translating gives CASSLSTGMDTQYF. The rearrangement links TRBV7-9 to TRBJ2-3; D may be TRBD1 (6 bases). Germline lookup yields CDR1 SEHNR and CDR2 FQNEAQ (reference sequence). This CDR3 comprises 14 residues. Between the trimmed V and J ends, which lost 3 bases and 6 bases, there was a span of 13 bases. Using reference TRBV7-9 and TRBJ2-3 for the parts outside the CDR3, the full variable domain is DTGVSQNPRHKITKRGQNVTFRCDPISEHNRLYWYRQTLGQGPEFLTYFQNEAQLEKSRLLSDRFSAERPKGSFSTLEIQRTEQGDSAMYLCASSLSTGMDTQYFGPGTRLTVL.

The chain uses TRBV4-3 and TRBJ1-2, with D uncertain. The germline gives CDR1 LGHNA, CDR2 YSLEER. The CDR3 loop spans 15 amino acids. With 0 bases removed from V and 7 bases from J, the gap between germline ends came to 15 bases. The CDR3 DNA is TGCGCCAGCAGCCAAGACGGAGGCGCCTCCCGTGGCTACACCTTC. Translated: CASSQDGGASRGYTF.

The chain employs TRBV19 and TRBJ1-5; TRBD1 might be the D (5 bases). The V and J ends lost 8 bases and 2 bases respectively, with 10 bases between them. The CDR3 is 13 amino acids. Germline V gene data show CDR1 as LNHDA and CDR2 as SQIVND (reference sequence). CDR3 DNA sequence: TGTGCCAGTTCGGGGGAGCGCAATCAGCCCCAGCATTTT. Residues: CASSGERNQPQHF.

This sequence joins TRBV6-6 and TRBJ1-3, with 7 bases aligning to TRBD1. V shed 0 bases, J shed 2 bases, and the junction held 1 base outside the gene matches. CDR1 is MNHNY, CDR2 SVGAGI, per germline (reference sequence). CDR3 length equals 15 residues. The CDR3 spells CASSYSGTAGNTIYF. DNA for the CDR3: TGTGCCAGCAGTTACTCCGGGACAGCTGGAAACACCATATATTTT.

This clone has only one observation. The V call is TRBV10-3, the J call TRBJ2-1, with unresolved D. V lost 6 bases and J lost 5, with 11 bases in between. Germline CDR1 and CDR2: ENHRY and SYGVKD. The CDR3 is 13 amino acids. CDR3 sequence (DNA): TGTGCCATCAGCCGAGACCGTGACAATGAGCAGTTCTTC. It yields the protein CAISRDRDNEQFF.

The CDR3 nucleotides read TGTGCCATCAGTGAGCGGGACCGCAATGAGCAGTTCTTC. Translating gives CAISERDRNEQFF. This sequence joins TRBV10-3 and TRBJ2-1, with D possibly being TRBD1 or TRBD2 (5 bases each). Germline V CDR1 and CDR2: ENHRY, SYGVKD. V was shortened by 2 bases and J by 6 bases, with 8 bases between the two germline ends. There are 13 residues in the CDR3.

The chain recombines TRBV30 with TRBJ1-2, with D perhaps TRBD1 (5 bases). Germline-derived CDR1 and CDR2 are GTSNPN and SVGIG (reference sequence). Trimming took 6 bases from V and 0 from J, leaving 17 bases between them. The CDR3 extends over 15 amino acids. As DNA, the CDR3 is TGTGCCTGCACCCAGCCCAGGGACTCTAACTATGGCTACACCTTC. Its translation: CACTQPRDSNYGYTF.

V is TRBV7-9 and J is TRBJ2-2; 7 bases agree with TRBD2. CDR3 length equals 16 residues. The trim removed 5 bases at V and 0 bases at J, leaving 6 bases unmatched. The germline V gene encodes CDR1 SEHNR and CDR2 FQNEAQ (reference sequence). This chain's CDR3 is CASSRILASNTGELFF. In nucleotides, the CDR3 is TGTGCCAGCAGCCGTATACTAGCGTCGAACACCGGGGAGCTGTTTTTT.

The gene calls are TRBV5-6 and TRBJ1-2; 10 bases map to TRBD1. There are 14 residues in the CDR3. The germline gives CDR1 SGHDT, CDR2 YYEEEE. The V segment lost 4 bases and the J segment 7 bases; nucleotides outside the gene matches: 7. The CDR3 nucleotides read TGTGCCAGCAGCCCGACGGGACAGGGGAGTGGCTACACCTTC. This translates into CASSPTGQGSGYTF. The whole variable domain, filled in from reference TRBV5-6 and TRBJ1-2, reads DAGVTQSPTHLIKTRGQQVTLRCSPKSGHDTVSWYQQALGQGPQFIFQYYEEEERQRGNFPDRFSGHQFPNYSSELNVNALLLGDSALYLCASSPTGQGSGYTFGSGTRLTVV.

Note on this clone: Different DNA sequences within this sample yield the same CDR3. The V and J genes are TRBV7-9 and TRBJ2-5; TRBD2 agrees at 11 bases. V shed 2 bases, J shed 5 bases, and the junction held 1 base outside the gene matches. The CDR3 runs to 14 residues. The germline CDR1 and CDR2 sequences are SEHNR and FQNEAQ (reference sequence). The CDR3 sequence is CASSLTSGGETQYF. CDR3 in DNA: TGTGCCAGCAGCTTAACTAGCGGGGGTGAGACCCAGTACTTC. The variable domain in full, completed from reference TRBV7-9 and TRBJ2-5, reads DTGVSQNPRHKITKRGQNVTFRCDPISEHNRLYWYRQTLGQGPEFLTYFQNEAQLEKSRLLSDRFSAERPKGSFSTLEIQRTEQGDSAMYLCASSLTSGGETQYFGPGTRLLVL.

This chain joins TRBV10-3 and TRBJ2-7; 7 positions agree with TRBD1. The germline V gene has CDR1 ENHRY and CDR2 SYGVKD. The CDR3 extends over 14 amino acids. Germline trimming cut 6 bases from V and 2 bases from J; bases unmatched to any gene: 7. The CDR3 DNA follows: TGTGCCATCAGCGTAGAACAGGGGACCTACGAGCAGTACTTC. This gives the protein CAISVEQGTYEQYF.

The CDR3 DNA follows: TGCGCCAGCAGCCAAGGACTAGCGAGGGACCCTACAGATACGCAGTATTTT. Translated, it gives CASSQGLARDPTDTQYF. V usage is TRBV4-1 and J usage is TRBJ2-3; 8 bases line up with TRBD2. The J segment lost 3 bases and the V segment lost 1 base, leaving 9 bases of the junction unmatched. In germline, CDR1 is MGHRA, CDR2 YSYEKL. The CDR3 runs to 17 residues.

This clone was counted a single time. The genes are TRBV28 and TRBJ1-4, with 8 bases aligning to TRBD1. V lost 3 bases, J lost 8 bases, and 5 bases stayed unmatched. The germline gives CDR1 MDHEN, CDR2 SYDVKM. This CDR3 is 14 amino acids long. CDR3: CASSFRDRTEKLFF. The CDR3 DNA follows: TGTGCCAGCAGTTTCAGGGACAGGACCGAAAAACTGTTTTTT.

The chain uses TRBV6-5 and TRBJ1-1; no definite D call. The CDR3 covers 13 residues. V was clipped by 7 bases and J by 0 bases, with 9 bases between them. The germline CDR1 and CDR2 sequences are MNHEY and SVGAGI. CDR3 DNA sequence: TGTGCCAGCACCTGGGGTTTGAACACTGAAGCTTTCTTT. As protein: CASTWGLNTEAFF.

The rearrangement uses TRBV5-1 and TRBJ2-2; TRBD1 matches 7 bases. The CDR3 is made up of 14 amino acids. V shed 4 bases and J 1 base; nucleotides not matched to a gene: 1. Germline lookup yields CDR1 SGHRS and CDR2 YFSETQ. The CDR3 loop reads CASSRQGNTGELFF. The CDR3 DNA is TGCGCCAGCAGCCGACAGGGGAACACCGGGGAGCTGTTTTTT.